This T cell receptor beta chain emerged from a study of shared clonotypes between healthy human individuals. This CDR3 has 13 residues. CDR1 and CDR2 from the germline V gene are GTSNPN and SVGIG (reference sequence). Method: immunoSEQ multiplex PCR; TCRdb's copy keeps in-frame clones and lacks some. The sample carries approximately 2,000,000 clones, 93% recorded once. CD45RO negativity and positive selection for CCR7 defined naive CD8 cells, a population that excluded terminally differentiated effector memory CD45RA+ cells. This receptor was identified in a man between 18 and 35 years old in good health. Some clones in this sample may be carry-over from other donors' samples. The V call is TRBV30, the J call TRBJ2-2; TRBD2 agrees at 10 bases. Sequenced sample: naive CD8+ T cells from PBMCs. The CDR3 nucleotides read TGTGGCGGACTAGCGGAGAACACCGGGGAGCTGTTTTTT. Residues: CGGLAENTGELFF.